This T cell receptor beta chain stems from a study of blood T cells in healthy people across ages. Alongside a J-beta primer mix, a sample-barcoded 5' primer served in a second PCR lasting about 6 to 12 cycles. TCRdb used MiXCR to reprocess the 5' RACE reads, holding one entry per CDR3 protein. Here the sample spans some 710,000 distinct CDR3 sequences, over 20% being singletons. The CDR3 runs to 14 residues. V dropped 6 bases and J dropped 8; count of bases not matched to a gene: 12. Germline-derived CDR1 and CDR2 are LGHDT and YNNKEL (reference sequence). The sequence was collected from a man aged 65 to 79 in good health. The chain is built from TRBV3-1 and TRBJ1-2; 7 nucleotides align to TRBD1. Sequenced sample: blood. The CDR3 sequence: CASRLGTVLGGYTF. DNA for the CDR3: TGTGCCAGCAGACTAGGGACAGTTTTGGGCGGCTACACCTTC.